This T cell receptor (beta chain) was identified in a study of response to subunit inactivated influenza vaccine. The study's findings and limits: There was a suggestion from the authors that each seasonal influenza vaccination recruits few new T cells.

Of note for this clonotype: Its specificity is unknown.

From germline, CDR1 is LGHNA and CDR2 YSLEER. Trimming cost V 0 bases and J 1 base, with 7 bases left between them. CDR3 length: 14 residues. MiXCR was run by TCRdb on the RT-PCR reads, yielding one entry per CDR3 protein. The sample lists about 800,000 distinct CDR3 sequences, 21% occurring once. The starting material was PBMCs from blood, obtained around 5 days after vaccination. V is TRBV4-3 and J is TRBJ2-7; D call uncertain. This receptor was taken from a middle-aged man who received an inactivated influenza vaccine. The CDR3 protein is CASSQDWLSYEQYF. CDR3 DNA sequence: TGCGCCAGCAGCCAAGATTGGCTATCCTACGAGCAGTACTTC.